This T cell receptor (beta chain) derives from a study of T-cell reconstitution after alpha-beta-depleted transplantation in children. General observations from the study: Several hundred expanded graft clones reportedly supplied alpha-beta T cells about two months after transplant. Among T cells one year after transplant, newly produced cells accounted for most counts and diversity.

Researchers prepared the TCRbeta library using unique molecular identifiers, the study reports. TCRdb processed the PCR reads anew with MiXCR; each CDR3 protein has one entry. Here the sample spans a few hundred thousand distinct CDR3 sequences, 6% to 10% being singletons. In its sample, this clonotype was seen a few times. What it binds is not known. The CDR3 is 16 amino acids. Trimming took off 6 bases at V and 6 bases at J, with 23 bases between the two ends. The sequence was obtained from a female patient aged 2-10 years who had a stem cell transplant for Fanconi anemia, so the T cells may come from the graft donor. The sequences come from peripheral blood, collected 360 days after TCRalphabeta/CD19-depleted stem cell transplant. The gene calls are TRBV12-3 or TRBV12-4 and TRBJ1-2; no reliable D call. The CDR3 reads CASRPREEEARDGYTF. As DNA, the CDR3 is TGTGCCAGCAGACCCCGGGAGGAGGAGGCGAGGGATGGCTACACCTTC.